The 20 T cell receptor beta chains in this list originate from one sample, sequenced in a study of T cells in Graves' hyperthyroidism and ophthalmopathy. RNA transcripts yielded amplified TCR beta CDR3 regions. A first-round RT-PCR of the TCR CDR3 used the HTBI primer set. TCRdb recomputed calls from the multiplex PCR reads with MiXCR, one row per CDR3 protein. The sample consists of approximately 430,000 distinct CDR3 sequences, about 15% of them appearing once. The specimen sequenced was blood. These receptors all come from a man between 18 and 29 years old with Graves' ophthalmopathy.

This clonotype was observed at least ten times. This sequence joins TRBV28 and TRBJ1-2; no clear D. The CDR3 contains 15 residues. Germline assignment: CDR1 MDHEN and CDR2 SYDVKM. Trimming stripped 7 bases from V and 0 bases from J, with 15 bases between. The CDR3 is CASNPGQAANYGYTF. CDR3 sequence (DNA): TGTGCCAGCAATCCTGGGCAGGCAGCTAACTATGGCTACACCTTC.

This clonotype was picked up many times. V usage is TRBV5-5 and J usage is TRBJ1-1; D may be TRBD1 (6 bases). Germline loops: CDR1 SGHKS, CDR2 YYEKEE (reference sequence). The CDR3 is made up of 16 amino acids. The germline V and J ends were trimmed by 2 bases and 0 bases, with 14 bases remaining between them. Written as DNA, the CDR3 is TGTGCCAGCAGCTTAAGGGGGGGTACTATGAACACTGAAGCTTTCTTT. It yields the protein CASSLRGGTMNTEAFF.

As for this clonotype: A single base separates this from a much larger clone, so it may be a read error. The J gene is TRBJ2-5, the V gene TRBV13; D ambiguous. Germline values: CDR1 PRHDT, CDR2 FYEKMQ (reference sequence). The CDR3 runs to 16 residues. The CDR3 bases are TGTGCCTGCAGCTCCAGCGAGCGTAAGACCCAAGAGACCCAGTACTTC. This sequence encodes CACSSSERKTQETQYF. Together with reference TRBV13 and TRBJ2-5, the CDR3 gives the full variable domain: AAGVIQSPRHLIKEKRETATLKCYPIPRHDTVYWYQQGPGQDPQFLISFYEKMQSDKGSIPDRFSAQQFSDYHSELNMSSLELGDSALYFCACSSSERKTQETQYFGPGTRLLVL.

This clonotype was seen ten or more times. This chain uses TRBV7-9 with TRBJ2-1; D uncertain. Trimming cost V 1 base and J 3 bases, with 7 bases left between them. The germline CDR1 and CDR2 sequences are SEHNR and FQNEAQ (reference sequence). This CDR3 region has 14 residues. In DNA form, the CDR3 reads TGTGCCAGCAGCTTAGGATCGGGCTACAATGAGCAGTTCTTC. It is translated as CASSLGSGYNEQFF.

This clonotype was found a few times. The CDR3 sequence is CASSYIATTTTGEQFF. In nucleotides, the CDR3 is TGTGCCAGCAGCTATATTGCTACAACAACCACTGGGGAGCAGTTCTTC. The chain employs TRBV7-8 and TRBJ2-1, with no clear D. CDR3 length equals 16 residues. From germline, CDR1 is SGHVS and CDR2 FQNEAQ. The ends were cut back, 4 bases at V and 10 bases at J, with 23 bases in the middle.

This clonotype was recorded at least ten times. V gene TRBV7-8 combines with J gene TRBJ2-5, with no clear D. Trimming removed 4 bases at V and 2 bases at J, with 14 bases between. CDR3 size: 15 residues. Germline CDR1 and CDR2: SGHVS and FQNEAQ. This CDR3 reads CASSSDAAFQETQYF. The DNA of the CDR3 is TGTGCCAGCAGCTCCGATGCGGCTTTTCAAGAGACCCAGTACTTC.

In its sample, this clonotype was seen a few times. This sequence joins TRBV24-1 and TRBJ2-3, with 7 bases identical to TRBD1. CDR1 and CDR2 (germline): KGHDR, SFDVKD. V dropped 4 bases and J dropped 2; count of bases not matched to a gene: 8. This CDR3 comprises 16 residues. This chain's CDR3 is CATSEHKTGNTDTQYF. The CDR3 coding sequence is TGTGCCACCAGTGAACATAAGACAGGGAACACAGATACGCAGTATTTT.

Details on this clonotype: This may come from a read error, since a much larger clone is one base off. CDR3 sequence reads: CASSLVPAGMETQYF. DNA of the CDR3: TGTGCCAGCAGCTTAGTCCCAGCGGGGATGGAGACCCAGTACTTC. The rearrangement links TRBV7-2 to TRBJ2-5, with 7 bases matching TRBD2. Germline V lookup: CDR1 SGHTA, CDR2 FQGNSA. Trimming took 1 base from V and 5 from J; bases not matched to a gene: 7. The CDR3 contains 15 residues.

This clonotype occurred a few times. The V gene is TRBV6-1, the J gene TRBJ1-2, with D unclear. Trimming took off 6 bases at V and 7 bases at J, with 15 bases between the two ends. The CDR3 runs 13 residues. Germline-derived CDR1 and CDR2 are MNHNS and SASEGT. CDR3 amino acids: CASSARESSGYTF. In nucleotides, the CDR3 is TGTGCCAGCAGCGCCCGGGAATCCAGTGGCTACACCTTC.

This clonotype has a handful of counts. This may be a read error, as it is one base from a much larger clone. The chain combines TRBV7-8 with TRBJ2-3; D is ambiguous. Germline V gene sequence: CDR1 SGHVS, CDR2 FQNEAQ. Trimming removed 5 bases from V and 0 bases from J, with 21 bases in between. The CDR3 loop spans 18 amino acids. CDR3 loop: CASSLVLTVGSSTDTQYF. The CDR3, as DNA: TGTGCCAGCAGCCTAGTCCTAACGGTAGGAAGTAGCACAGATACGCAGTATTTT.

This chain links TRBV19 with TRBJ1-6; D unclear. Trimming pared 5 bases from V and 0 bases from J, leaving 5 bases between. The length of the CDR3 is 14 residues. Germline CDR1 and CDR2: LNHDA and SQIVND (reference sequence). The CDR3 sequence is CASSWGSYNSPLHF. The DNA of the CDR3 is TGTGCCAGTAGTTGGGGCTCCTATAATTCACCCCTCCACTTT.

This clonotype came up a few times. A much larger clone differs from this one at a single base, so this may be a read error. In DNA, the CDR3 is TGTGCCAGCAGCTTTTGGCGGGGCGGGGAGACCCAGTACTTC. It is translated as CASSFWRGGETQYF. V is TRBV11-2 and J is TRBJ2-5, with a possible D match to TRBD2 (6 bases). The V gene's germline CDR1 is SGHAT and CDR2 FQNNGV. V lost 3 bases, J lost 5 bases, and 13 bases lay in between. The CDR3 extends over 14 amino acids.

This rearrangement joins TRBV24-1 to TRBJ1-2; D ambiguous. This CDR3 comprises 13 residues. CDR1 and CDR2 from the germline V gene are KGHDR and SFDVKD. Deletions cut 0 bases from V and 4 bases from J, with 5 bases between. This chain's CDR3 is CATSDLRSYGYTF. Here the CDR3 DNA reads TGTGCCACCAGTGATTTGAGATCCTATGGCTACACCTTC.

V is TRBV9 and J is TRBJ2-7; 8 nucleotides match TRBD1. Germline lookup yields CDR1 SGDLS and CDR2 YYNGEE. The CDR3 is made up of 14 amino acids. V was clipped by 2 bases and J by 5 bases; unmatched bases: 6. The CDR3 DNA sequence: TGTGCCAGCAGCGTCCAGGGGGCGCGTGACGAGCAGTACTTC. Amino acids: CASSVQGARDEQYF.

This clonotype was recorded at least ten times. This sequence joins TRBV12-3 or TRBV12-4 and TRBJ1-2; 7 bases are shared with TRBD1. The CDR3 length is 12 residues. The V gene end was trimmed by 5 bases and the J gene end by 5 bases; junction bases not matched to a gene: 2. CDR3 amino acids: CASSDREYGYTF. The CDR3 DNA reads TGTGCCAGCAGTGACAGGGAGTATGGCTACACCTTC.

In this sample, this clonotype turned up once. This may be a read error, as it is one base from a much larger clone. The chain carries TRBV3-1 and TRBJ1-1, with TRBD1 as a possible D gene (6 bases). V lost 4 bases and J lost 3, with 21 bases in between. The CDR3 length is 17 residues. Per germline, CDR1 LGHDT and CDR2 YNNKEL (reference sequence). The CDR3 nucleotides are TGTGCCAGCAGCCGACCCACAGTTACAGGGATGGACACTGAAGCTTTCTTT. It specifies CASSRPTVTGMDTEAFF.

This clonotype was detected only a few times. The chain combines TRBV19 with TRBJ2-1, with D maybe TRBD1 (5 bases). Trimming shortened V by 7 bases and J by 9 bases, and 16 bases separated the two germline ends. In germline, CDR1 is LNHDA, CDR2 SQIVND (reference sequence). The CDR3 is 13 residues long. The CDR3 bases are TGTGCCAGTACAAGCCCCTCAGGGTCTGAGCAGTTCTTC. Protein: CASTSPSGSEQFF.

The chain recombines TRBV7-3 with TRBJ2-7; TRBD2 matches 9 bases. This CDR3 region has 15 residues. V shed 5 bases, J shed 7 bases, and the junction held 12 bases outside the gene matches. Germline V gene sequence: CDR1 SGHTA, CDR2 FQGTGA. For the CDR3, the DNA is TGTGCCAGCAGCCAAAGGACTAGCGCCCCGGGAGAGCAGTACTTC. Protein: CASSQRTSAPGEQYF.

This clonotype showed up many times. The CDR3 loop is CASSLYGANSPLHF. The CDR3 DNA follows: TGTGCCAGCAGTTTATACGGGGCTAATTCACCCCTCCACTTT. V is TRBV27 and J is TRBJ1-6; possible D gene TRBD1, 5 bases. V lost 1 base, J lost 6 bases, and 7 bases lay in between. Germline assignment: CDR1 MNHEY and CDR2 SMNVEV (reference sequence). CDR3 length: 14 amino acids.

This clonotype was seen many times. The CDR3 bases are TGTGCCAGCAGCTTAAGCAGGGGGTCGACCTACGAGCAGTACTTC. Amino acids: CASSLSRGSTYEQYF. The chain has TRBV11-2 and TRBJ2-7; 7 bases align to TRBD1. The CDR3 extends over 15 amino acids. Germline CDR1 and CDR2: SGHAT and FQNNGV. Trimming removed 2 bases from V and 2 bases from J; junction bases left unmatched: 6.